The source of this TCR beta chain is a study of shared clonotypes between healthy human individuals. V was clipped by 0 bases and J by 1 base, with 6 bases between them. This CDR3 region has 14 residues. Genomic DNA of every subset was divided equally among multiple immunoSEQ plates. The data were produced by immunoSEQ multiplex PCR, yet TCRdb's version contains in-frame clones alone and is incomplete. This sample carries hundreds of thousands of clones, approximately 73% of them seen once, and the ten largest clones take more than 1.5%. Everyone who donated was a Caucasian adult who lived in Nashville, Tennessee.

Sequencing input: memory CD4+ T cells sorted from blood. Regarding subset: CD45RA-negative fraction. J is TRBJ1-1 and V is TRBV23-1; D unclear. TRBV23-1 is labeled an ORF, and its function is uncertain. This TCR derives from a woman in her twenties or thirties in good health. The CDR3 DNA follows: TGCGCCAGCAGTCAATCGAGGCCGAACACTGAAGCTTTCTTT. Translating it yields CASSQSRPNTEAFF.